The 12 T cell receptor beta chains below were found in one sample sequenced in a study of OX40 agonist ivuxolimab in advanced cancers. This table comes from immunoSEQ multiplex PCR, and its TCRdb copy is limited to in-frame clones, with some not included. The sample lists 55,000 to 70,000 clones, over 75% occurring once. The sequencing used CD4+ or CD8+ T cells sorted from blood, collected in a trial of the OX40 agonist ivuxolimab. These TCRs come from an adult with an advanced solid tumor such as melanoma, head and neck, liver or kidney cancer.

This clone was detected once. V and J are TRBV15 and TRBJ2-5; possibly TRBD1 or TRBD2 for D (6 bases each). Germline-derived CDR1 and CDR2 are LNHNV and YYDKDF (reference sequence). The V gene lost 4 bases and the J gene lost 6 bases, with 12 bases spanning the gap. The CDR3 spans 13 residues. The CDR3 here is CATSNGGEKTQYF. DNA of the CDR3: TGTGCCACCAGCAACGGGGGCGAAAAGACCCAGTACTTC.

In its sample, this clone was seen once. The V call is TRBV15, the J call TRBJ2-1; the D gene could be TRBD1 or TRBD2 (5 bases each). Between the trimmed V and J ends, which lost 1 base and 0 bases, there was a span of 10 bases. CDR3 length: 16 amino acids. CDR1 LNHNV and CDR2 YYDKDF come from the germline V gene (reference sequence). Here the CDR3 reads CATSRVSGTSYNEQFF. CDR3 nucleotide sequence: TGTGCCACCAGCAGAGTGTCGGGGACCTCCTACAATGAGCAGTTCTTC.

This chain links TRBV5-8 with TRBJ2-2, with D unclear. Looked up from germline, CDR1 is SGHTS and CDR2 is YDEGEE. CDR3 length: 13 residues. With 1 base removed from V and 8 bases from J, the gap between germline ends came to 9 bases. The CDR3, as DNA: TGTGCCAGCAGCTTGTATGGCGCGGGGGAGCTGTTTTTT. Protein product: CASSLYGAGELFF.

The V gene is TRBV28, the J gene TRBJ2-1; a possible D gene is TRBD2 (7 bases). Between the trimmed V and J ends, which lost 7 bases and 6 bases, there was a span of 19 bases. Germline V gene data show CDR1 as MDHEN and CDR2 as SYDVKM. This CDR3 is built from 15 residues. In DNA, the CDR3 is TGTGCCAGCACGCATAGGGGGGGGCTGGGCAATGAGCAGTTCTTC. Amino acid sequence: CASTHRGGLGNEQFF.

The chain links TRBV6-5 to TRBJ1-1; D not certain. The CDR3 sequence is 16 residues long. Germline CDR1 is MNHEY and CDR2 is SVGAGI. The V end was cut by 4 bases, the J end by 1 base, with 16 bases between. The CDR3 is CASSSPREGKNTEAFF. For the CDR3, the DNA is TGTGCCAGCAGTTCCCCAAGGGAGGGAAAGAACACTGAAGCTTTCTTT.

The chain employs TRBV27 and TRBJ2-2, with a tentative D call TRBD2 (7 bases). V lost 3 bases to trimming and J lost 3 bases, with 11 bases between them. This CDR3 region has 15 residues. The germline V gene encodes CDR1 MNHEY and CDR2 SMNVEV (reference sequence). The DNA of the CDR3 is TGTGCCAGCAGTTTTCGGGGGGCCGACACCGGGGAGCTGTTTTTT. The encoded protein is CASSFRGADTGELFF.

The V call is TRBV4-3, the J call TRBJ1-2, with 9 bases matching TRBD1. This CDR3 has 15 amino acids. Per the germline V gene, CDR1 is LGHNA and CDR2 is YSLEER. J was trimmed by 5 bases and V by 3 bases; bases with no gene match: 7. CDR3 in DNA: TGCGCCAGCAGCCAGGCCGGGACAGGGAAATATGGCTACACCTTC. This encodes CASSQAGTGKYGYTF.

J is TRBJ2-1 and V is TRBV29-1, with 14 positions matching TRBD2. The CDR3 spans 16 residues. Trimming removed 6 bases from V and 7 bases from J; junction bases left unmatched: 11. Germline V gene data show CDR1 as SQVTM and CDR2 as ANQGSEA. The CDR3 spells CSVTPHGLAGGNEQFF. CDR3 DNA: TGCAGCGTGACCCCCCACGGACTAGCGGGGGGTAATGAGCAGTTCTTC.

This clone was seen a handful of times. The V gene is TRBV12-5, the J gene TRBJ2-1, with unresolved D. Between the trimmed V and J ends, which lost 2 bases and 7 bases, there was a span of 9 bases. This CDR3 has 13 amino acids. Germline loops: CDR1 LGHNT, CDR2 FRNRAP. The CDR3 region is CASGLSSWNEQFF. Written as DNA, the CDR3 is TGTGCTAGTGGTTTGTCCTCGTGGAATGAGCAGTTCTTC.

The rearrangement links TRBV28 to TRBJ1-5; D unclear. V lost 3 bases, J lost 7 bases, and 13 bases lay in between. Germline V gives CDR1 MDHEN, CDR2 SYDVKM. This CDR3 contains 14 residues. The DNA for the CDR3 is TGTGCCAGCAGTTTTGTCCGGGTCAGGCAGCCCCAGCATTTT. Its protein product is CASSFVRVRQPQHF.

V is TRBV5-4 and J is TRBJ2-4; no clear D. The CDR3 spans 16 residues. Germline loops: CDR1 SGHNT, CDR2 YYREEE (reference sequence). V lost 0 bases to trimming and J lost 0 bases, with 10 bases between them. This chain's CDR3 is CASSLDITLAKNIQYF. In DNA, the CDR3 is TGTGCCAGCAGCTTGGATATCACTCTAGCCAAAAACATTCAGTACTTC.

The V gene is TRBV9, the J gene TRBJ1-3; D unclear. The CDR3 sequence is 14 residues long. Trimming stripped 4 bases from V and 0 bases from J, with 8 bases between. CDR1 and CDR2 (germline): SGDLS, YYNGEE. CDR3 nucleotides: TGTGCCAGCAGCCCTAGAGGCTCTGGAAACACCATATATTTT. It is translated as CASSPRGSGNTIYF.